This record looks at one T cell receptor beta chain sequence and its context. The antigen is not known. V lost 6 bases and J lost 3; bases outside the gene matches: 3. In germline, CDR1 is MRHNA, CDR2 SNTAGT. This CDR3 has 13 residues. The method was immunoSEQ multiplex PCR; TCRdb's version includes in-frame clones alone and lacks a portion of them. The sample holds roughly 5,000 clones, approximately 84% seen once. The entry originates in a study of immune evolution from preneoplasia to lung adenocarcinoma. Study outcomes and limitations: Normal lung had the highest top T cell clone frequencies.

The rearrangement links TRBV6-4 to TRBJ2-3, with TRBD2 identical over 7 bases. Input material: FFPE normal lung tissue adjacent to the tumor. This TCR was recovered from a person between 45 and 75 years old with lung adenocarcinoma. This CDR3 reads CASSLGGTDTQYF. In nucleotides, the CDR3 is TGTGCCAGCAGCCTCGGGGGGACAGATACGCAGTATTTT.